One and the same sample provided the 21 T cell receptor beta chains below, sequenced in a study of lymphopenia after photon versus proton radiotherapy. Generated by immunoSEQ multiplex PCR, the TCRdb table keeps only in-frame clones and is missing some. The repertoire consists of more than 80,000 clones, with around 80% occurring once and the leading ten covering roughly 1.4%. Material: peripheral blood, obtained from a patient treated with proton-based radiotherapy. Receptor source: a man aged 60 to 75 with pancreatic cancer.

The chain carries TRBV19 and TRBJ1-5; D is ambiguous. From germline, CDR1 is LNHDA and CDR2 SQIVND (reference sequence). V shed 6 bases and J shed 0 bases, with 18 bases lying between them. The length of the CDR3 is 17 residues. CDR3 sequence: CASSLERTSYSNQPQHF. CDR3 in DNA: TGTGCCAGTAGCCTGGAGCGAACCTCCTATAGCAATCAGCCCCAGCATTTT.

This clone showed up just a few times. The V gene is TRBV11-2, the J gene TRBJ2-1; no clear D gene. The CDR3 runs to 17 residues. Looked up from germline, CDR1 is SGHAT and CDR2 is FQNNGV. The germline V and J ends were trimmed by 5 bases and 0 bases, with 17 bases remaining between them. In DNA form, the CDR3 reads TGTGCCAGCAGCGACCCGGTAGGACGAAGCTCCTACAATGAGCAGTTCTTC. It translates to CASSDPVGRSSYNEQFF.

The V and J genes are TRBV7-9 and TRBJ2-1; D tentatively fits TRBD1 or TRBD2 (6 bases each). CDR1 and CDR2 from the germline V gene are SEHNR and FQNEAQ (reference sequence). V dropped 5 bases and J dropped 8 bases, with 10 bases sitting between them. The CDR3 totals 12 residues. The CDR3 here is CASSRRGDEQFF. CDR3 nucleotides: TGTGCCAGCAGCCGGAGGGGGGATGAGCAGTTCTTC.

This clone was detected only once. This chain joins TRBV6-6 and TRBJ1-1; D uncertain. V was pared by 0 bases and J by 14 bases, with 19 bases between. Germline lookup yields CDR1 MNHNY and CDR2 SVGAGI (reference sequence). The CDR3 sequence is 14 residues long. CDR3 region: CASSYSGLTEEGFF. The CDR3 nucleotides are TGTGCCAGCAGTTACTCCGGACTAACTGAGGAGGGCTTCTTT.

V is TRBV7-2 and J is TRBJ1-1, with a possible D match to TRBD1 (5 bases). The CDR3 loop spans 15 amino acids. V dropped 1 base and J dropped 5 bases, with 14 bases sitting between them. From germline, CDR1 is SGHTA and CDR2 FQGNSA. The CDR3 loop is CASSLDGGGWTEAFF. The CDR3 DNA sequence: TGTGCCAGCAGCTTAGACGGGGGAGGTTGGACTGAAGCTTTCTTT. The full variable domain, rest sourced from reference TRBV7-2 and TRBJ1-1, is GAGVSQSPSNKVTEKGKDVELRCDPISGHTALYWYRQSLGQGLEFLIYFQGNSAPDKSGLPSDRFSAERTGGSVSTLTIQRTQQEDSAVYLCASSLDGGGWTEAFFGQGTRLTVV.

The CDR3 coding sequence is TGTGCCTGGAGTCAGGGGTGGGGTGAGCAGTTCTTC. This gives the protein CAWSQGWGEQFF. V usage is TRBV30 and J usage is TRBJ2-1, with D possibly matching TRBD1 (6 bases). V lost 2 bases, J lost 9 bases, and 11 bases lay in between. From germline, CDR1 is GTSNPN and CDR2 SVGIG (reference sequence). The CDR3 consists of 12 residues.

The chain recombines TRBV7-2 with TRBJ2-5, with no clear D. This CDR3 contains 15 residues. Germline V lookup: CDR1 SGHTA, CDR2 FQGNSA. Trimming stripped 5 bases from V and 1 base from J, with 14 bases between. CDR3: CASSPAVVAQETQYF. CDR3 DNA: TGTGCCAGCAGCCCAGCCGTTGTGGCCCAAGAGACCCAGTACTTC.

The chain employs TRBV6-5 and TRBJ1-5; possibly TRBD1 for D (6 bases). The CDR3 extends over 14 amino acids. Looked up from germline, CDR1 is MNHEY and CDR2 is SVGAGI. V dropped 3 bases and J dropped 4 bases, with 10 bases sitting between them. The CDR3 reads CASSYRGGNQPQHF. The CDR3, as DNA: TGTGCCAGCAGTTATCGAGGGGGAAATCAGCCCCAGCATTTT.

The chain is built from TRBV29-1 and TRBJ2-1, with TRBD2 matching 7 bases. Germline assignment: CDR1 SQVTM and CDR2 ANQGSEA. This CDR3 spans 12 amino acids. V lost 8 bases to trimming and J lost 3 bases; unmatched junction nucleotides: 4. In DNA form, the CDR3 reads TGCAGCTCCCGGACTAGCTACAATGAGCAGTTCTTC. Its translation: CSSRTSYNEQFF.

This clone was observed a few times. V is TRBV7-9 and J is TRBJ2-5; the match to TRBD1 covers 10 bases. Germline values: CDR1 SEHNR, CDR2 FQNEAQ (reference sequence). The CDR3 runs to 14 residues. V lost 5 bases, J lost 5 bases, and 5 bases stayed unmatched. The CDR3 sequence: CASSIDRGRETQYF. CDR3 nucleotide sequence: TGTGCCAGCAGCATAGACAGGGGGCGCGAGACCCAGTACTTC. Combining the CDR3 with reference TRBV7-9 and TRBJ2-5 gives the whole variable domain DTGVSQNPRHKITKRGQNVTFRCDPISEHNRLYWYRQTLGQGPEFLTYFQNEAQLEKSRLLSDRFSAERPKGSFSTLEIQRTEQGDSAMYLCASSIDRGRETQYFGPGTRLLVL.

The CDR3 region is CASSPDGTSTDTQYF. CDR3 DNA: TGTGCCAGCAGCCCGGACGGCACTAGCACAGATACGCAGTATTTT. The chain joins TRBV7-2 to TRBJ2-3; D not resolved. From germline, CDR1 is SGHTA and CDR2 FQGNSA. The CDR3 is 15 amino acids. Trimming removed 5 bases at V and 0 bases at J, with 12 bases between. The variable domain in full, completed from reference TRBV7-2 and TRBJ2-3, reads GAGVSQSPSNKVTEKGKDVELRCDPISGHTALYWYRQSLGQGLEFLIYFQGNSAPDKSGLPSDRFSAERTGGSVSTLTIQRTQQEDSAVYLCASSPDGTSTDTQYFGPGTRLTVL.

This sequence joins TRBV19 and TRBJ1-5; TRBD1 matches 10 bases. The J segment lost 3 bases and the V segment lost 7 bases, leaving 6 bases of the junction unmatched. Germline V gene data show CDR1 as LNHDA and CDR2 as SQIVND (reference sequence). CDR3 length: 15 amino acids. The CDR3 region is CASTPTGGSNQPQHF. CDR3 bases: TGTGCCAGTACCCCGACAGGGGGCTCCAATCAGCCCCAGCATTTT. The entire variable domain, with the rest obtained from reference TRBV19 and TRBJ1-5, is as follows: DGGITQSPKYLFRKEGQNVTLSCEQNLNHDAMYWYRQDPGQGLRLIYYSQIVNDFQKGDIAEGYSVSREKKESFPLTVTSAQKNPTAFYLCASTPTGGSNQPQHFGDGTRLSIL.

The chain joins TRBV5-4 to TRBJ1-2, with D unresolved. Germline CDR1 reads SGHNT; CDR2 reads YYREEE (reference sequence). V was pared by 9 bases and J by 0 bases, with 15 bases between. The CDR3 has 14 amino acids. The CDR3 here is CATQEGLSNYGYTF. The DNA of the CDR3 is TGTGCCACCCAAGAAGGGCTATCTAACTATGGCTACACCTTC.

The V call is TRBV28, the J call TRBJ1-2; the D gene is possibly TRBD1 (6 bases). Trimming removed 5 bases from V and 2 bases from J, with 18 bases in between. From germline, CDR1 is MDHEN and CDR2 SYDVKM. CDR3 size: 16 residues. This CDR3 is CASSPRGATGNYGYTF. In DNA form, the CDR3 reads TGTGCCAGCAGTCCACGGGGGGCAACAGGGAACTATGGCTACACCTTC.

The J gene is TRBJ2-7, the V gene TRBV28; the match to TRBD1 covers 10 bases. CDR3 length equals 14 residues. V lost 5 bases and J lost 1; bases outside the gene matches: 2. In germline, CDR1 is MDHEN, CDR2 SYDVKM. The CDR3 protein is CASSKDRGSYEQYF. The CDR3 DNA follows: TGTGCCAGCAGTAAGGACAGGGGGTCCTACGAGCAGTACTTC. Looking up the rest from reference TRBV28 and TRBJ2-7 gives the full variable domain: DVKVTQSSRYLVKRTGEKVFLECVQDMDHENMFWYRQDPGLGLRLIYFSYDVKMKEKGDIPEGYSVSREKKERFSLILESASTNQTSMYLCASSKDRGSYEQYFGPGTRLTVT.

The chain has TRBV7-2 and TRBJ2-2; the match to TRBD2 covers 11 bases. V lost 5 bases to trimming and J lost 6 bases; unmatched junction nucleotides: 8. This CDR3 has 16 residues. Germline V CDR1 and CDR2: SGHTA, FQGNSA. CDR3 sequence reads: CASSRSGLAAAGELFF. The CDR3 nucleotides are TGTGCCAGCAGCCGCTCGGGACTAGCGGCAGCCGGGGAGCTGTTTTTT.

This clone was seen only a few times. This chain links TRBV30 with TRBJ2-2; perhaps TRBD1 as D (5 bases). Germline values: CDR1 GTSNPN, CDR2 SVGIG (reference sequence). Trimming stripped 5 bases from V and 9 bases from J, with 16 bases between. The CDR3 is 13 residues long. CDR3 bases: TGTGCCTGGTGGCAGGGCCCAGGCCGGGAGCTGTTTTTT. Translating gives CAWWQGPGRELFF.

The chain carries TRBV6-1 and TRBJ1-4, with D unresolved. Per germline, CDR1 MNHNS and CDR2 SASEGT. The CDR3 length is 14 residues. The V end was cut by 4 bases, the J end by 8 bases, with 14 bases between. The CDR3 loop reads CASSAVGVGEKLFF. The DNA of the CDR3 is TGTGCCAGCAGTGCTGTTGGGGTAGGGGAAAAACTGTTTTTT.

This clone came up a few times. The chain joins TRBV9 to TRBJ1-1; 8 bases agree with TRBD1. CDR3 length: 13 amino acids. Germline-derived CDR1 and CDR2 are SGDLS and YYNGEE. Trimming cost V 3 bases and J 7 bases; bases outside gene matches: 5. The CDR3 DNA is TGTGCCAGCAGCGCCATGGACAGGGTTGAAGCTTTCTTT. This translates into CASSAMDRVEAFF. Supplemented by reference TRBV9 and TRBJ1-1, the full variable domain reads DSGVTQTPKHLITATGQRVTLRCSPRSGDLSVYWYQQSLDQGLQFLIQYYNGEERAKGNILERFSAQQFPDLHSELNLSSLELGDSALYFCASSAMDRVEAFFGQGTRLTVV.

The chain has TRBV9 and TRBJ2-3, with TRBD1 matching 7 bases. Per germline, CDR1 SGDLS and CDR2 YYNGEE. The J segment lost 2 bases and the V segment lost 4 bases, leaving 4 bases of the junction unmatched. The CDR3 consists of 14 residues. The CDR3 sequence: CASSPGTDTDTQYF. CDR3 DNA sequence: TGTGCCAGCAGCCCAGGGACAGACACAGATACGCAGTATTTT.

The CDR3 protein is CATEKVGGYEQYF. CDR3 in DNA: TGTGCCACCGAGAAGGTAGGGGGTTACGAGCAGTACTTC. This chain uses TRBV2 with TRBJ2-7; D possibly corresponds to TRBD1 (6 bases). This CDR3 spans 13 amino acids. The germline gives CDR1 SNHLY, CDR2 FYNNEI. V lost 10 bases and J lost 4, with 17 bases in between.